The sequence of this T cell receptor (beta chain) was determined in a study of spatial heterogeneity in lung cancer. Study-level findings and limits: Intratumoral expanded alpha and beta TCR counts were found to track tumor mutation counts.

This clonotype is labeled as medium-sized. Its specificity is not known. Time point meaning: sample taken at primary tumor resection. Whole RNA, which was extracted from tumor, nontumor lung tissue or frozen PBMC, was sequenced without any cell sorting. Unmatched junction bases numbered 5, after V lost 5 bases and J lost 2 bases. There are 15 residues in the CDR3. CDR1 SGHAT and CDR2 FQNNGV come from the germline V gene. TCRdb reprocessed the 5' RACE reads with MiXCR, giving one entry per CDR3 protein. The profile shows 10,000 to 15,000 distinct CDR3 sequences, about 6.3% of them singletons. The input for sequencing was lung tumor tissue, taken at surgery. The chain is built from TRBV11-2 and TRBJ2-3, with 9 bases matching TRBD2. The TCR was taken from a female donor with early-stage non-small cell lung cancer. As DNA, the CDR3 is TGTGCCAGCAGCATCAGGACTAGCGTCACAGATACGCAGTATTTT. Its protein is CASSIRTSVTDTQYF.